Listed here are 10 T cell receptor beta chains from one sample, sequenced in a study of response to subunit inactivated influenza vaccine. MiXCR, run by TCRdb on the RT-PCR reads, gives a single entry per CDR3 protein. Of more than 500,000 distinct CDR3 sequences listed, about 11% are singletons. The same sample was also used in a study of T cells expressing NK-cell markers. Per that paper: cDNA encoding TCR beta was synthesized via 5'RACE template switching incorporating UMIs.

The specimen comprised PBMCs from blood, sampled on the day of vaccination. The source is a man aged 45 to 65 who received an inactivated influenza vaccine.

The chain carries TRBV18 and TRBJ2-1; no clear D gene. V lost 1 base and J lost 2, with 12 bases in between. The V gene's germline CDR1 is KGHSH and CDR2 LQKENI. This CDR3 spans 16 amino acids. The DNA of the CDR3 is TGTGCCAGCTCACCACAGTTTCTAGGAGCCTACAATGAGCAGTTCTTC. Its protein product is CASSPQFLGAYNEQFF.

The chain links TRBV5-1 to TRBJ2-3; 7 nucleotides match TRBD1. The CDR3 loop spans 16 amino acids. Germline lookup yields CDR1 SGHRS and CDR2 YFSETQ. Trimming at V came to 1 base and at J to 3 bases, leaving 8 bases not matched to a gene. This CDR3 is CASSLRSGGETDTQYF. The DNA of the CDR3 is TGCGCCAGCAGCTTGAGGTCAGGGGGTGAGACAGATACGCAGTATTTT.

This clonotype was counted only a few times. The V gene is TRBV27, the J gene TRBJ1-5; D call uncertain. Trimming took off 2 bases at V and 9 bases at J, with 11 bases between the two ends. This CDR3 comprises 13 residues. The germline V gene has CDR1 MNHEY and CDR2 SMNVEV (reference sequence). The chain's CDR3 is CASSLGGGRPQHF. The CDR3 DNA sequence: TGTGCCAGCAGTTTAGGCGGAGGGCGGCCCCAGCATTTT.

The genes are TRBV29-1 and TRBJ2-3; D call uncertain. The V and J ends lost 4 bases and 4 bases respectively, with 9 bases between them. The CDR3 length is 12 residues. Germline V gene lookup returns CDR1 SQVTM and CDR2 ANQGSEA. CDR3 sequence: CSVAAWADTQYF. DNA for the CDR3: TGCAGCGTTGCCGCTTGGGCAGATACGCAGTATTTT.

There are many counts of this clonotype. J is TRBJ2-4 and V is TRBV29-1; tentative D call: TRBD2 (5 bases). Trimming removed 1 base at V and 6 bases at J, with 7 bases between. This CDR3 contains 12 residues. Per germline, CDR1 SQVTM and CDR2 ANQGSEA. The CDR3: CSVEVGRNIQYF. In DNA, the CDR3 is TGCAGCGTTGAAGTGGGGAGAAACATTCAGTACTTC.

V is TRBV5-1 and J is TRBJ2-3, with D hard to call. V was clipped by 0 bases and J by 3 bases, with 11 bases between them. Germline-derived CDR1 and CDR2 are SGHRS and YFSETQ. The CDR3 runs to 15 residues. The CDR3 bases are TGCGCCAGCAGCTTGGAGGCTCCCCCGACAGATACGCAGTATTTT. Encoded protein: CASSLEAPPTDTQYF.

This clonotype was detected only a few times. This rearrangement joins TRBV9 to TRBJ2-3; 10 nucleotides line up with TRBD2. V lost 3 bases to trimming and J lost 2 bases; unmatched junction nucleotides: 15. CDR1 and CDR2 (germline): SGDLS, YYNGEE. The length of the CDR3 is 19 residues. The CDR3 sequence: CASSAGFSSGGKLTDTQYF. The CDR3 region has the DNA TGTGCCAGCAGCGCAGGATTCTCTAGCGGGGGAAAGCTCACAGATACGCAGTATTTT.

The chain couples TRBV6-2 or TRBV6-3 to TRBJ2-3; no clear D. Per germline, CDR1 MNHEY and CDR2 SVGEGT. The CDR3 is 16 residues long. Trimming removed 3 bases from V and 2 bases from J, with 15 bases in between. The CDR3 here is CASSYPRVGYTDTQYF. The CDR3 DNA is TGTGCCAGCAGTTATCCTCGGGTAGGGTACACAGATACGCAGTATTTT.

This clonotype came up a few times. J is TRBJ1-3 and V is TRBV10-3, with 7 bases matching TRBD1. Germline trimming cut 8 bases from V and 3 bases from J; bases unmatched to any gene: 10. CDR3 size: 15 residues. CDR1 and CDR2 from the germline V gene are ENHRY and SYGVKD. CDR3 region: CAIRQGEADGNTIYF. The CDR3, as DNA: TGTGCCATCCGCCAGGGGGAAGCGGATGGAAACACCATATATTTT.

This sequence joins TRBV10-3 and TRBJ2-1; TRBD1 matches at 7 bases. The CDR3 covers 15 residues. V lost 5 bases, J lost 6 bases, and 10 bases stayed unmatched. CDR1 and CDR2 from the germline V gene are ENHRY and SYGVKD. CDR3 in amino acids: CAISPTGDPSNEQFF. The DNA of the CDR3 is TGTGCCATCAGTCCCACAGGGGACCCAAGCAATGAGCAGTTCTTC.